Listed here are 25 T cell receptor beta chains from one sample, sequenced in a study of blood T cell repertoires in COVID-19. Sequencing was performed with immunoSEQ multiplex PCR; in TCRdb, only in-frame clones are kept and a portion is missing. Of approximately 300,000 clones in the sample, about 85% were seen once. The sequenced sample consisted of PBMCs or T cells enriched from blood (not recorded which). The receptor source for this set is a woman in her twenties or thirties who had recovered from COVID-19.

The chain combines TRBV20-1 with TRBJ2-1, with a possible D match to TRBD1 (5 bases). The CDR3 covers 11 residues. Germline loops: CDR1 DFQATT, CDR2 SNEGSKA (reference sequence). V lost 6 bases and J lost 7, with 10 bases in between. CDR3 in amino acids: CSATDSNEQFF. Here the CDR3 DNA reads TGCAGTGCAACAGACAGTAATGAGCAGTTCTTC.

The sample holds one count of this clone. The CDR3 bases are TGTGCCAGCACCCAGGCGGGGGGCACTGAAGCTTTCTTT. Its translation: CASTQAGGTEAFF. J is TRBJ1-1 and V is TRBV9; a possible D gene is TRBD1 (5 bases). V was trimmed by 6 bases and J by 4 bases, leaving 13 bases between them. The CDR3 is 13 residues long. Germline V gene data show CDR1 as SGDLS and CDR2 as YYNGEE.

This clone is a singleton in its sample. The chain has TRBV9 and TRBJ2-5; a weak D match, TRBD2 (7 bases). Germline CDR1 reads SGDLS; CDR2 reads YYNGEE. This CDR3 is 15 amino acids long. V dropped 4 bases and J dropped 5 bases, with 18 bases sitting between them. In DNA form, the CDR3 reads TGTGCCAGCAGCACATGGGGGGGCCCGGCGGAGACCCAGTACTTC. It encodes CASSTWGGPAETQYF.

As DNA, the CDR3 is TGTGCCACCAGCAGAGATCTCGCGTTGGGCTACACCTTC. Its translation is CATSRDLALGYTF. This sequence joins TRBV15 and TRBJ1-2, with no clear D. This CDR3 is 13 amino acids long. Trimming cost V 0 bases and J 8 bases, with 10 bases left between them. Germline V CDR1 and CDR2: LNHNV, YYDKDF (reference sequence).

This clone was counted a few times. The chain has TRBV7-9 and TRBJ2-1; 7 bases fit TRBD1. The V segment lost 6 bases and the J segment 6 bases; nucleotides outside the gene matches: 11. CDR1 is SEHNR and CDR2 is FQNEAQ in the germline V gene (reference sequence). This CDR3 region has 15 residues. CDR3 amino acids: CASREGQAPTNEQFF. In DNA form, the CDR3 reads TGTGCCAGCAGAGAAGGACAGGCCCCAACCAATGAGCAGTTCTTC.

The V gene is TRBV4-2, the J gene TRBJ1-3, with 10 bases aligning to TRBD1. CDR1 and CDR2 (germline): LGHNA, YNFKEQ. This CDR3 has 17 amino acids. V lost 4 bases and J lost 5; bases outside the gene matches: 11. Here the CDR3 reads CASSPTGGAGRRNTIYF. CDR3 sequence (DNA): TGTGCCAGCAGCCCGACAGGGGGCGCAGGGCGGAGAAACACCATATATTTT.

J is TRBJ2-2 and V is TRBV7-3, with D possibly TRBD2 on 5 matching bases. This CDR3 is 13 amino acids long. Germline assignment: CDR1 SGHTA and CDR2 FQGTGA. V dropped 5 bases and J dropped 6 bases, with 10 bases sitting between them. CDR3 DNA: TGTGCCAGCAGCCCCCCCGGGGCCGGGGAGCTGTTTTTT. Amino acid sequence: CASSPPGAGELFF.

The chain combines TRBV29-1 with TRBJ2-3; a possible D gene is TRBD1 (6 bases). The CDR3 consists of 12 residues. CDR1 is SQVTM and CDR2 is ANQGSEA in the germline V gene. The CDR3 protein is CSAGVSTDTQYF. The CDR3, as DNA: TGCAGTGCAGGGGTTAGCACAGATACGCAGTATTTT.

The chain employs TRBV4-1 and TRBJ1-6, with D maybe TRBD1 (6 bases). The ends were cut back, 6 bases at V and 10 bases at J, with 13 bases in the middle. The CDR3 totals 13 residues. From germline, CDR1 is MGHRA and CDR2 YSYEKL. The DNA of the CDR3 is TGCGCCAGCAGGGCGACAGGAGGATCACCCCTCCACTTT. This gives the protein CASRATGGSPLHF.

CDR3 nucleotide sequence: TGTGCCAGCAGCCAAGAATTGGCAGGCCGTAACTATGGCTACACCTTC. The encoded protein is CASSQELAGRNYGYTF. The chain recombines TRBV4-2 with TRBJ1-2; D is unresolved. This CDR3 has 16 residues. CDR1 is LGHNA, CDR2 YNFKEQ, per germline. Trimming took off 0 bases at V and 1 base at J, with 12 bases between the two ends.

V gene TRBV6-5 combines with J gene TRBJ2-7; 8 bases are a match to TRBD1. V was pared by 4 bases and J by 2 bases, with 7 bases of the junction left unmatched. The CDR3 sequence is 15 residues long. Germline CDR1 and CDR2: MNHEY and SVGAGI. CDR3 nucleotide sequence: TGTGCCAGCAGTTTAGAGGGACAGGAAACCTACGAGCAGTACTTC. This codes for CASSLEGQETYEQYF.

The gene calls are TRBV2 and TRBJ1-5; 10 nucleotides match TRBD1. CDR1 and CDR2 from the germline V gene are SNHLY and FYNNEI. The ends lost 1 base at V and 5 bases at J; junction bases unmatched: 2. CDR3 length: 15 amino acids. The CDR3 DNA sequence: TGTGCCAGCAGTGAAGGGACAGGGGGTGATCAGCCCCAGCATTTT. As protein: CASSEGTGGDQPQHF. The whole variable domain, remainder taken from reference TRBV2 and TRBJ1-5, is EPEVTQTPSHQVTQMGQEVILRCVPISNHLYFYWYRQILGQKVEFLVSFYNNEISEKSEIFDDQFSVERPDGSNFTLKIRSTKLEDSAMYFCASSEGTGGDQPQHFGDGTRLSIL.

This sequence joins TRBV5-5 and TRBJ1-3, with 7 bases aligning to TRBD1. Germline assignment: CDR1 SGHKS and CDR2 YYEKEE (reference sequence). The V segment lost 0 bases and the J segment 0 bases; nucleotides outside the gene matches: 0. The CDR3 totals 15 residues. As DNA, the CDR3 is TGTGCCAGCAGCTTGGACAGGGGCTCTGGAAACACCATATATTTT. Its translation: CASSLDRGSGNTIYF.

DNA of the CDR3: TGTGCCAGCAGTTACTCCCAGGGATTCGGATCCTATAATTCACCCCTCCACTTT. It translates to CASSYSQGFGSYNSPLHF. The chain links TRBV6-2 or TRBV6-3 to TRBJ1-6; D is perhaps TRBD1 (5 bases). CDR3 length: 18 residues. Germline V gives CDR1 MNHEY, CDR2 SVGEGT. V lost 0 bases and J 1 base, leaving 13 bases between the germline ends.

The chain carries TRBV27 and TRBJ1-4, with D uncertain. CDR1 and CDR2 (germline): MNHEY, SMNVEV (reference sequence). Deletions cut 10 bases from V and 8 bases from J, with 23 bases between. The CDR3 has 15 amino acids. CDR3 amino acids: CAKPTDSFRGEKLFF. The CDR3 bases are TGTGCCAAACCAACCGACTCGTTCCGAGGCGAAAAACTGTTTTTT. Drawing the rest from reference TRBV27 and TRBJ1-4, the complete variable domain is EAQVTQNPRYLITVTGKKLTVTCSQNMNHEYMSWYRQDPGLGLRQIYYSMNVEVTDKGDVPEGYKVSRKEKRNFPLILESPSPNQTSLYFCAKPTDSFRGEKLFFGSGTQLSVL.

V usage is TRBV4-3 and J usage is TRBJ2-1; D not certain. Trimming stripped 0 bases from V and 5 bases from J, with 14 bases between. The CDR3 has 16 residues. CDR1 and CDR2 from the germline V gene are LGHNA and YSLEER. The CDR3 reads CASSQDLGEPNNEQFF. CDR3 nucleotides: TGCGCCAGCAGCCAAGATTTAGGAGAGCCCAACAATGAGCAGTTCTTC.

J is TRBJ2-2 and V is TRBV5-6; perhaps TRBD2 as D (6 bases). This CDR3 has 14 amino acids. The ends were cut back, 1 base at V and 7 bases at J, with 11 bases in the middle. Germline CDR1 is SGHDT and CDR2 is YYEEEE. DNA for the CDR3: TGTGCCAGCAGCTTGTGGGGAGGTGGCGGGGAGCTGTTTTTT. Translating gives CASSLWGGGGELFF. The variable domain in full, with the rest retrieved from reference TRBV5-6 and TRBJ2-2, is DAGVTQSPTHLIKTRGQQVTLRCSPKSGHDTVSWYQQALGQGPQFIFQYYEEEERQRGNFPDRFSGHQFPNYSSELNVNALLLGDSALYLCASSLWGGGGELFFGEGSRLTVL.

The V gene is TRBV18, the J gene TRBJ2-3; D is perhaps TRBD2 (6 bases). The CDR3 covers 14 residues. Germline lookup yields CDR1 KGHSH and CDR2 LQKENI. Deletions cut 5 bases from V and 2 bases from J, with 11 bases between. DNA for the CDR3: TGTGCCAGCTCAAGGAGGGATTTCACAGATACGCAGTATTTT. Protein product: CASSRRDFTDTQYF.

The chain has TRBV12-5 and TRBJ1-1; 7 nucleotides line up with TRBD1. This CDR3 is 14 amino acids long. Germline lookup yields CDR1 LGHNT and CDR2 FRNRAP. V was clipped by 6 bases and J by 5 bases; unmatched bases: 9. CDR3 sequence (DNA): TGTGCTAGTGGAACCACAGGGGCGAGGACTGAAGCTTTCTTT. Its translation: CASGTTGARTEAFF. Full variable domain (missing parts from reference TRBV12-5 and TRBJ1-1): DARVTQTPRHKVTEMGQEVTMRCQPILGHNTVFWYRQTMMQGLELLAYFRNRAPLDDSGMPKDRFSAEMPDATLATLKIQPSEPRDSAVYFCASGTTGARTEAFFGQGTRLTVV.

This clone has ten or more counts. The chain couples TRBV9 to TRBJ1-2, with TRBD1 matching over 8 bases. The CDR3 covers 17 residues. Unmatched junction bases numbered 12, after V lost 1 base and J lost 4 bases. CDR1 is SGDLS and CDR2 is YYNGEE in the germline V gene. The CDR3 DNA sequence: TGTGCCAGCAGCGTATCGGTCAGGGGGCAAGGAGGCTATGGCTACACCTTC. Translated: CASSVSVRGQGGYGYTF.

J is TRBJ1-5 and V is TRBV6-1; D is unclear. Trimming shortened V by 3 bases and J by 6 bases, and 6 bases separated the two germline ends. Germline loops: CDR1 MNHNS, CDR2 SASEGT. CDR3 length equals 12 residues. The CDR3 DNA sequence: TGTGCCAGCAGTGACGGGAGTCAGCCCCAGCATTTT. Translation gives CASSDGSQPQHF.

The rearrangement links TRBV12-3 or TRBV12-4 to TRBJ2-7; D unresolved. V lost 6 bases and J lost 4, with 13 bases in between. This CDR3 has 13 amino acids. The CDR3 reads CASSPPGEYEQYF. The DNA of the CDR3 is TGTGCCAGCAGCCCTCCCGGAGAGTACGAGCAGTACTTC.

CDR3 nucleotide sequence: TGTGCCAGCAGTTTAAGCGATGAGCAGTTCTTC. Residues: CASSLSDEQFF. The rearrangement links TRBV12-3 or TRBV12-4 to TRBJ2-1; D unclear. Trimming cost V 2 bases and J 8 bases, with 4 bases left between them. The CDR3 totals 11 residues.

This clone showed up just a few times. This sequence joins TRBV13 and TRBJ1-5; D possibly corresponds to TRBD1 (5 bases). The CDR3 is 14 residues long. The germline V gene has CDR1 PRHDT and CDR2 FYEKMQ (reference sequence). V lost 1 base, J lost 1 base, and 5 bases lay in between. The CDR3 loop reads CASSLAGSNQPQHF. In nucleotides, the CDR3 is TGTGCCAGCAGCTTAGCAGGGAGCAATCAGCCCCAGCATTTT.

V gene TRBV29-1 combines with J gene TRBJ1-2; D remains unclear. This CDR3 has 11 amino acids. V was pared by 7 bases and J by 6 bases, with 12 bases between. CDR1 SQVTM and CDR2 ANQGSEA come from the germline V gene. As DNA, the CDR3 is TGCAGCGCCCGGGGAGGGCATGGCTACACCTTC. Amino acids: CSARGGHGYTF.